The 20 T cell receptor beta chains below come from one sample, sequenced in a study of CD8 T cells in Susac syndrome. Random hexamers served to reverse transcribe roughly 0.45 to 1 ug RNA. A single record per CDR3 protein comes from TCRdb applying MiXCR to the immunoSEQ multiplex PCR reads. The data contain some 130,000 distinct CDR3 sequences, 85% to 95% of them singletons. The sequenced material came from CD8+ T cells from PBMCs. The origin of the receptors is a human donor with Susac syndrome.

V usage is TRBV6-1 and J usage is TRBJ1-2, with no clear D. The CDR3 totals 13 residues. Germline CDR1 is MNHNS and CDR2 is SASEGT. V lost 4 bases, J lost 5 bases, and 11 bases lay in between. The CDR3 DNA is TGTGCCAGCAGTGCCGAGACACCGTATGGCTACACCTTC. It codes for CASSAETPYGYTF.

The CDR3 loop is CASSLATGNEQFF. In DNA form, the CDR3 reads TGCGCCAGCAGCTTGGCCACTGGCAATGAGCAGTTCTTC. The J gene is TRBJ2-1, the V gene TRBV5-1; D is undetermined. Trimming removed 0 bases at V and 6 bases at J, with 7 bases between. The CDR3 is made up of 13 amino acids. CDR1 is SGHRS and CDR2 is YFSETQ in the germline V gene.

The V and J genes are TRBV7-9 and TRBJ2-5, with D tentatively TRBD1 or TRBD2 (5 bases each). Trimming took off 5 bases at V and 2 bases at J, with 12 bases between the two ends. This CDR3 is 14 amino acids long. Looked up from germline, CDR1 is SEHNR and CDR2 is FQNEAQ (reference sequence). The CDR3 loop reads CASSTGTGQETQYF. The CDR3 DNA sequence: TGTGCCAGCAGCACCGGGACGGGACAAGAGACCCAGTACTTC.

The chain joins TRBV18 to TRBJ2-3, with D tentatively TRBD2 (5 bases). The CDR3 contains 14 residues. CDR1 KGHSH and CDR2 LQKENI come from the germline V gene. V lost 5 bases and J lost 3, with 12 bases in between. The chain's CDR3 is CASSDQLGTDTQYF. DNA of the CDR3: TGTGCCAGCTCAGACCAACTAGGGACAGATACGCAGTATTTT.

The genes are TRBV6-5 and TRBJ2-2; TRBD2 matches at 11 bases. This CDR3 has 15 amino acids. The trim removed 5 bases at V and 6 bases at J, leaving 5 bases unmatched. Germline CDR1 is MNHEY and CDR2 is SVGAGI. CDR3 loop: CASSKTSGISGELFF. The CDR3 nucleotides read TGTGCCAGCAGTAAGACTAGCGGGATTTCCGGGGAGCTGTTTTTT.

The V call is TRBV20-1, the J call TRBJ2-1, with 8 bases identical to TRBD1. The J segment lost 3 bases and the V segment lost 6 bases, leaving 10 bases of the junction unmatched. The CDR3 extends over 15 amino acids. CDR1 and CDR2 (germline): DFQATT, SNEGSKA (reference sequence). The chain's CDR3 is CSAVPGQDYYNEQFF. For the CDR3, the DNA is TGCAGTGCAGTCCCGGGACAGGACTACTACAATGAGCAGTTCTTC.

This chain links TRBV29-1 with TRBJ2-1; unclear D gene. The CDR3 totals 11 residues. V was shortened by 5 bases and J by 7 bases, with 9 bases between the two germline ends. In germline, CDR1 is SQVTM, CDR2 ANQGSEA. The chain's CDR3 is CSVHSVNEQFF. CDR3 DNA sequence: TGCAGCGTTCATAGTGTGAATGAGCAGTTCTTC.

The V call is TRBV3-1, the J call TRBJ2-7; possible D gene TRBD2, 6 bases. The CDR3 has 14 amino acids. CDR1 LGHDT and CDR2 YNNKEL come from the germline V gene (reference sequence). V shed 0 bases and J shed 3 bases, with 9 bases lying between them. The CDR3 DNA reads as TGTGCCAGCAGCCAAGAGCGCGGGGACTACGAGCAGTACTTC. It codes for CASSQERGDYEQYF.

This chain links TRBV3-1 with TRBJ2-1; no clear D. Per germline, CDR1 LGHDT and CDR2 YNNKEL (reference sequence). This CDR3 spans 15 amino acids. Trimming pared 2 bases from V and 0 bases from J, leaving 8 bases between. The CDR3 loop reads CASSQRMSSYNEQFF. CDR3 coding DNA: TGTGCCAGCAGCCAACGAATGAGCTCCTACAATGAGCAGTTCTTC.

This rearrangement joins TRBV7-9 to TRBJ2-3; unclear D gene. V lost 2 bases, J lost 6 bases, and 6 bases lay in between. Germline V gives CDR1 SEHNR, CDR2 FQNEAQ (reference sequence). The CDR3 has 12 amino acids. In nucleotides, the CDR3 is TGTGCCAGCAGCTTAATGTCGGATACGCAGTATTTT. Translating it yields CASSLMSDTQYF.

The DNA of the CDR3 is TGTGCCAGCAGTGAAATTGATTACGGTGAAGATACGCAGTATTTT. This sequence encodes CASSEIDYGEDTQYF. The genes are TRBV6-1 and TRBJ2-3; D remains unclear. This CDR3 contains 15 residues. From germline, CDR1 is MNHNS and CDR2 SASEGT. The V and J ends lost 2 bases and 5 bases respectively, with 14 bases between them.

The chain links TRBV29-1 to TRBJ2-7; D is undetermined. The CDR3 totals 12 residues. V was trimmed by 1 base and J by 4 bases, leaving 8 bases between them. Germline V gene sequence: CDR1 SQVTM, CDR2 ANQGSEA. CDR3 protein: CSVEGVLYEQYF. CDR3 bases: TGCAGCGTTGAAGGTGTCTTATACGAGCAGTACTTC.

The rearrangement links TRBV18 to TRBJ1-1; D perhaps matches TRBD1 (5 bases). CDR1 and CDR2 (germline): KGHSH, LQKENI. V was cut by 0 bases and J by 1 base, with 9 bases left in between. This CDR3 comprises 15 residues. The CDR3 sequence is CASSPPSGPNTEAFF. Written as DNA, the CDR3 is TGTGCCAGCTCACCACCGTCGGGGCCGAACACTGAAGCTTTCTTT.

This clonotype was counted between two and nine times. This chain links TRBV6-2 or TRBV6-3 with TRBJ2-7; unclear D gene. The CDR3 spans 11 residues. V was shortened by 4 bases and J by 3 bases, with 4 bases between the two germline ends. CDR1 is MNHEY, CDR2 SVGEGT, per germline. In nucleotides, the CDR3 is TGTGCCAGCAGTTGGGGCTACGAGCAGTACTTC. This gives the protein CASSWGYEQYF.

CDR3: CASSQELSRTGTAYEQYF. CDR3 coding DNA: TGCGCCAGCAGCCAAGAATTGAGCCGTACCGGGACAGCCTACGAGCAGTACTTC. The chain is built from TRBV4-1 and TRBJ2-7; 7 bases agree with TRBD1. CDR1 and CDR2 from the germline V gene are MGHRA and YSYEKL. This CDR3 contains 18 residues. Germline trimming cut 0 bases from V and 2 bases from J; bases unmatched to any gene: 13.

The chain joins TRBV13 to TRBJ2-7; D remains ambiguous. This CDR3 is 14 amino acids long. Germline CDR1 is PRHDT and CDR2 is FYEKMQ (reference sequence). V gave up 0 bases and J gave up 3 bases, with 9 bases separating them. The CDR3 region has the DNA TGTGCCAGCAGCTTAGGCCGCGACTTCTACGAGCAGTACTTC. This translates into CASSLGRDFYEQYF.

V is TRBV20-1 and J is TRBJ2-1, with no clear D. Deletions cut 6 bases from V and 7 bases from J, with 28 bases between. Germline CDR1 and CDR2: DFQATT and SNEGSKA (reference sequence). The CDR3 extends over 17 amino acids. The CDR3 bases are TGCAGTGCCAAAAACCCGCTCGACGATGGGGATGTTAATGAGCAGTTCTTC. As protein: CSAKNPLDDGDVNEQFF.

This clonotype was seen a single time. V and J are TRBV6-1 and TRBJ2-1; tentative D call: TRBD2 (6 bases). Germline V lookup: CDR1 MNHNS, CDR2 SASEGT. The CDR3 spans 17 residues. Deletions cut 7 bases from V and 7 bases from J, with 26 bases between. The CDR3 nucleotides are TGTGCCAGCACCATTCTCCCTGGTGCGGGGCCGTCAAATGAGCAGTTCTTC. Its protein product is CASTILPGAGPSNEQFF.

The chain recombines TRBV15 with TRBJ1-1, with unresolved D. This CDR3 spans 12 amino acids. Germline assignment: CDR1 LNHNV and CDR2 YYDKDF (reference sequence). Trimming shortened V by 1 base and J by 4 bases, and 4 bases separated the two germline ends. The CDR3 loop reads CATSRAGTEAFF. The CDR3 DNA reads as TGTGCCACCAGCAGAGCGGGCACTGAAGCTTTCTTT.

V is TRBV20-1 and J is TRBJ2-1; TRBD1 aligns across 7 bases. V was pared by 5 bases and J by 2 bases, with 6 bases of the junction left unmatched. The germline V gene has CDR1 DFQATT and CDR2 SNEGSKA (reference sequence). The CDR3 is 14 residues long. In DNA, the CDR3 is TGCAGTGCTCCCACAGGGGATACCTACAATGAGCAGTTCTTC. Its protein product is CSAPTGDTYNEQFF.